The 21 T cell receptor beta chains presented below share a single source sample, sequenced in a study of T cell responses to AZD1222 COVID-19 vaccine. Profiling relied on immunoSEQ multiplex PCR, and the TCRdb table lists in-frame clones only, not all of them. Of 100,000 to 150,000 clones listed, roughly 85% are singletons. The sequencing here drew on peripheral blood, taken on day 0 of AZD1222 vaccination. These receptors were collected from an adult in good health.

The rearrangement links TRBV4-1 to TRBJ1-5; D is undetermined. This CDR3 has 16 amino acids. Trimming pared 0 bases from V and 4 bases from J, leaving 13 bases between. In germline, CDR1 is MGHRA, CDR2 YSYEKL. The CDR3: CASSQDKWPVNQPQHF. CDR3 DNA: TGCGCCAGCAGCCAAGATAAGTGGCCCGTTAATCAGCCCCAGCATTTT.

This clone was counted only a few times. V and J are TRBV6-5 and TRBJ1-2, with 9 bases that match TRBD1. The junction had 4 bases not matched to a gene; V was cut back by 6 bases and J by 2 bases. Germline assignment: CDR1 MNHEY and CDR2 SVGAGI. The CDR3 runs 14 residues. CDR3 coding DNA: TGTGCCAGCAGCCGGACAGGGGCCAACTATGGCTACACCTTC. Amino acid sequence: CASSRTGANYGYTF.

This clone showed up just a few times. The chain joins TRBV6-5 to TRBJ1-2; D might be TRBD1 (6 bases). This CDR3 comprises 13 residues. Germline CDR1 reads MNHEY; CDR2 reads SVGAGI. V was trimmed by 6 bases and J by 4 bases, leaving 12 bases between them. CDR3 loop: CASRPGQVYGYTF. Written as DNA, the CDR3 is TGTGCCAGCAGGCCGGGACAAGTCTATGGCTACACCTTC.

This chain connects TRBV24-1 to TRBJ1-1; 8 bases fit TRBD1. This CDR3 region has 12 residues. Germline CDR1 is KGHDR and CDR2 is SFDVKD. J was trimmed by 3 bases and V by 8 bases; bases with no gene match: 1. This CDR3 reads CATKDRDTEAFF. In nucleotides, the CDR3 is TGTGCCACCAAGGACAGGGACACTGAAGCTTTCTTT.

The gene calls are TRBV5-4 and TRBJ2-5; 8 bases are a match to TRBD2. In germline, CDR1 is SGHNT, CDR2 YYREEE (reference sequence). The J segment lost 1 base and the V segment lost 0 bases, leaving 5 bases of the junction unmatched. The CDR3 totals 16 residues. The CDR3 region is CASSLEAGGTQETQYF. The CDR3 DNA follows: TGTGCCAGCAGCTTGGAGGCGGGGGGAACCCAAGAGACCCAGTACTTC.

The rearrangement links TRBV6-5 to TRBJ2-2; D call uncertain. V lost 0 bases and J 2 bases, leaving 7 bases between the germline ends. Germline V gene lookup returns CDR1 MNHEY and CDR2 SVGAGI. The CDR3 has 15 residues. CDR3 residues: CASSYSPLNTGELFF. In DNA form, the CDR3 reads TGTGCCAGCAGTTACTCGCCGCTAAACACCGGGGAGCTGTTTTTT.

The chain links TRBV6-4 to TRBJ1-1; 8 nucleotides match TRBD1. There are 18 residues in the CDR3. The junction had 15 bases not matched to a gene; V was cut back by 6 bases and J by 0 bases. Germline V gene lookup returns CDR1 MRHNA and CDR2 SNTAGT. CDR3 amino acids: CASSILPMTGALNTEAFF. The CDR3 DNA sequence: TGTGCCAGCAGCATCCTCCCTATGACAGGGGCCTTGAACACTGAAGCTTTCTTT.

The gene calls are TRBV11-3 and TRBJ2-3; no definite D call. This CDR3 comprises 15 residues. Germline V gene lookup returns CDR1 SGHNT and CDR2 YENEEA. The V end lost 3 bases, the J end lost 2 bases, and 12 bases lay between the germline ends. CDR3 DNA sequence: TGTGCCAGCAGCTTCATGGACGGCTCCACAGATACGCAGTATTTT. Protein product: CASSFMDGSTDTQYF.

A word on this clone: This CDR3 is also generated by other DNA sequences in the sample. The chain joins TRBV20-1 to TRBJ1-1; D uncertain. V was trimmed by 1 base and J by 3 bases, leaving 3 bases between them. The CDR3 spans 11 residues. Looked up from germline, CDR1 is DFQATT and CDR2 is SNEGSKA (reference sequence). In nucleotides, the CDR3 is TGCAGTGCTAGAGGGTACACTGAAGCTTTCTTT. Amino acids: CSARGYTEAFF.

This chain joins TRBV5-1 and TRBJ1-5; the D is unclear. CDR3 size: 14 residues. Trimming cost V 0 bases and J 0 bases, with 4 bases left between them. Germline CDR1 reads SGHRS; CDR2 reads YFSETQ. CDR3 in amino acids: CASSLDSSNQPQHF. DNA for the CDR3: TGCGCCAGCAGCTTGGATTCTAGCAATCAGCCCCAGCATTTT.

DNA of the CDR3: TGTGCCACCAGCGGCCTCGACACTGAAGCTTTCTTT. This sequence encodes CATSGLDTEAFF. The chain employs TRBV15 and TRBJ1-1; no firm D call. Germline V CDR1 and CDR2: LNHNV, YYDKDF (reference sequence). This CDR3 is 12 amino acids long. V was trimmed by 5 bases and J by 3 bases, leaving 7 bases between them. Full variable domain (rest looked up from reference TRBV15 and TRBJ1-1): DAMVIQNPRYQVTQFGKPVTLSCSQTLNHNVMYWYQQKSSQAPKLLFHYYDKDFNNEADTPDNFQSRRPNTSFCFLDIRSPGLGDTAMYLCATSGLDTEAFFGQGTRLTVV.

As concerns this clone: The sample holds other DNA sequences that translate to the same CDR3. The chain combines TRBV6-5 with TRBJ1-2, with a weak D call TRBD1 (5 bases). This CDR3 has 11 residues. Germline CDR1 reads MNHEY; CDR2 reads SVGAGI. The germline V and J ends were trimmed by 2 bases and 8 bases, with 6 bases remaining between them. The CDR3 sequence: CASSYGGGYTF. CDR3 coding DNA: TGTGCCAGCAGTTACGGGGGAGGCTACACCTTC.

J is TRBJ1-1 and V is TRBV27, with 7 positions matching TRBD1. Looked up from germline, CDR1 is MNHEY and CDR2 is SMNVEV (reference sequence). This CDR3 has 14 amino acids. V trimming: 8 bases; J trimming: 6 bases; junction bases outside the gene matches: 12. The CDR3 is CASSGIGGKAEAFF. The CDR3 coding sequence is TGTGCCAGCTCCGGTATAGGGGGCAAGGCTGAAGCTTTCTTT.

The chain employs TRBV21-1 and TRBJ2-5. TRBV21-1 is a documented pseudogene. The CDR3 is made up of 15 amino acids. CDR3 nucleotides: TGTGCCAGCAGCAATGTCTCGGCCTGCCAAGAGACCCAGTACTTC. Residues: CASSNVSACQETQYF.

This chain joins TRBV15 and TRBJ1-4; D ambiguous. Trimming cost V 0 bases and J 5 bases, with 16 bases left between them. Germline assignment: CDR1 LNHNV and CDR2 YYDKDF (reference sequence). The CDR3 has 17 amino acids. The CDR3 DNA reads TGTGCCACCAGCAGAGATGGGAAAGGGAGTAGCAATGAAAAACTGTTTTTT. Translating gives CATSRDGKGSSNEKLFF. The variable domain in full, completed from reference TRBV15 and TRBJ1-4, reads DAMVIQNPRYQVTQFGKPVTLSCSQTLNHNVMYWYQQKSSQAPKLLFHYYDKDFNNEADTPDNFQSRRPNTSFCFLDIRSPGLGDTAMYLCATSRDGKGSSNEKLFFGSGTQLSVL.

The chain has TRBV29-1 and TRBJ1-1, with 7 bases fitting TRBD1. Per germline, CDR1 SQVTM and CDR2 ANQGSEA. The V and J ends lost 3 bases and 0 bases, in that order; junction bases with no gene match: 1. The CDR3 totals 13 residues. The CDR3 reads CSVEGQLNTEAFF. CDR3 in DNA: TGCAGCGTTGAGGGACAGTTGAACACTGAAGCTTTCTTT.

The CDR3 DNA sequence: TGTGCCTGGAGTGTAAACAACGCGAACACCGGGGAGCTGTTTTTT. It translates to CAWSVNNANTGELFF. The rearrangement links TRBV30 to TRBJ2-2; the D is unclear. V was clipped by 0 bases and J by 0 bases, with 8 bases between them. The germline CDR1 and CDR2 sequences are GTSNPN and SVGIG (reference sequence). The CDR3 has 15 residues.

V is TRBV5-1 and J is TRBJ1-6, with D possibly matching TRBD1 (6 bases). Germline V gene sequence: CDR1 SGHRS, CDR2 YFSETQ. The CDR3 extends over 16 amino acids. The V and J ends lost 2 bases and 10 bases respectively, with 19 bases between them. CDR3 sequence (DNA): TGCGCCAGCAGCTTCGAAGGGGCACAGGGCGGGTCACCCCTCCACTTT. This translates into CASSFEGAQGGSPLHF.

This chain connects TRBV29-1 to TRBJ1-5; D gene ambiguous. The CDR3 is 12 residues long. Germline-derived CDR1 and CDR2 are SQVTM and ANQGSEA. Trimming left V 4 bases short and J 2 bases short, with 6 bases between. DNA of the CDR3: TGCAGCGTTGGAGTCGGCAATCAGCCCCAGCATTTT. It codes for CSVGVGNQPQHF.

V gene TRBV6-1 combines with J gene TRBJ1-3; 9 positions match TRBD1. CDR3 size: 16 residues. Trimming took 4 bases from V and 0 from J; bases not matched to a gene: 4. From germline, CDR1 is MNHNS and CDR2 SASEGT. CDR3 loop: CASSGTGARSGNTIYF. The CDR3 nucleotides read TGTGCCAGCAGTGGGACAGGGGCCCGCTCTGGAAACACCATATATTTT.

In this sample, this clone turned up a few times. V usage is TRBV24-1 and J usage is TRBJ2-3; D is unresolved. CDR1 and CDR2 (germline): KGHDR, SFDVKD. The CDR3 totals 15 residues. V lost 4 bases, J lost 0 bases, and 10 bases lay in between. CDR3 region: CATSEKRFSTDTQYF. DNA of the CDR3: TGTGCCACCAGTGAGAAGAGGTTTAGCACAGATACGCAGTATTTT.